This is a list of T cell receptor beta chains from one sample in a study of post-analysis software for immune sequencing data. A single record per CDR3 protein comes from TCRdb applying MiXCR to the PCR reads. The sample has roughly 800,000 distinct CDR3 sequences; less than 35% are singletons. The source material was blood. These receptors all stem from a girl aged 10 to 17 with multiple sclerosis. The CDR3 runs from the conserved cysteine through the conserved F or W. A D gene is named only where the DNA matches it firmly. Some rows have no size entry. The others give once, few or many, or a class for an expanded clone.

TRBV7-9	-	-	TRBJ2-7	TGTGCCAGCAGCCCGACCTCCAGTAACTACGAGCAGTACTTC	CASSPTSSNYEQYF
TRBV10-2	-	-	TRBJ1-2	TGCGTCAGCAGCTGGGCAAGCACTAACTATGGCTACACCTTC	CVSSWASTNYGYTF
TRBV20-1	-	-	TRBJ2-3	TGCAGTGCTAGAAAGACTGCTGGTAGCGATACGCAGTATTTT	CSARKTAGSDTQYF
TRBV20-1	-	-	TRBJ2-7	TGCAGTGCTGGGGGCCGGGTAGGGGGTCGCTCCTACGAGCAGTACTTC	CSAGGRVGGRSYEQYF
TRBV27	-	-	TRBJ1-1	TGTGCCAGCAGTTTATGGGGGAGCTTGGGCACTGAAGCTTTCTTT	CASSLWGSLGTEAFF
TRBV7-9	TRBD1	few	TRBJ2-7	TGTGCCAGCAGCTTAGTAACAGGGGCGGCACTCGAGCAGTACTTC	CASSLVTGAALEQYF
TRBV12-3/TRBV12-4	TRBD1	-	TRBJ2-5	TGTGCCAGCAGACGGACAGGGGGCCTGGAGACCCAGTACTTC	CASRRTGGLETQYF
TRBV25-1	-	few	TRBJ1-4	TGTGCCAGCGGAGGGGGATATGAAAAACTGTTTTTT	CASGGGYEKLFF
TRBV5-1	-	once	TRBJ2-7	TGCGCCAGCAGCTTGGGTTCTGCGAACGAGCAGTACTTC	CASSLGSANEQYF
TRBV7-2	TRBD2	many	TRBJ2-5	TGTGCCAGCAGCAAAGGGACTAGCGGGGTTCAAGAGACCCAGTACTTC	CASSKGTSGVQETQYF
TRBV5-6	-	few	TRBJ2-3	TGTGCCAGCACCCCTCGTCGGGGCTTTGCAGATACGCAGTATTTT	CASTPRRGFADTQYF
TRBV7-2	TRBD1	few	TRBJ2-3	TGTGCCAGCAGGTGGACCGGGACAGGGGACACAGATACGCAGTATTTT	CASRWTGTGDTDTQYF
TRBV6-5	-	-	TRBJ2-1	TGTGCCAGCAGTAAGGGGTACAATGAGCAGTTCTTC	CASSKGYNEQFF
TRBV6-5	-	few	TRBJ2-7	TGTGCCAGCAGCCGATCCTCAGGGTACGAGCAGTACTTC	CASSRSSGYEQYF
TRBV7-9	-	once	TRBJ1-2	TGTGCCAGCGGCTTAGAAACAATATATGGCTACACCTTC	CASGLETIYGYTF
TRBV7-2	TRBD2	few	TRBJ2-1	TGTGCCAGCAGCGCCCTAGCGGGAGTGGTGAATGAGCAGTTCTTC	CASSALAGVVNEQFF
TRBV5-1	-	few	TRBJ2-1	TGCGCCAGCAGCTTGGATAGTCGATACAATGAGCAGTTCTTC	CASSLDSRYNEQFF
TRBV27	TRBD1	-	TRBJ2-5	TGTGCCAGCAGTTCCACAGGGGCCCCCTACGTGCAGTACTTC	CASSSTGAPYVQYF
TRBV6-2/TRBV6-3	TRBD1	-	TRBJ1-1	TGTGCCAGCAGTTATTGGGTCCACCCAGGGGGTGAAGCTTTCTTT	CASSYWVHPGGEAFF
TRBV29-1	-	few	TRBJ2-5	TGCAGCGTTGATTCCCTAGAGGGAGGCCCTAGGGAGACCCAGTACTTC	CSVDSLEGGPRETQYF
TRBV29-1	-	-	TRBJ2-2	TGCAGCGCTGTCAATCAGCCCGGGGAGCTGTTTTTT	CSAVNQPGELFF
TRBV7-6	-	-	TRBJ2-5	TGTGCCAGCAGCCAAAAGGGGATGGAGACCCAGTACTTC	CASSQKGMETQYF
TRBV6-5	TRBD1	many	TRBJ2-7	TGTGCCAGCAACCCGGGACAGGGTAGGCAGTACTTC	CASNPGQGRQYF
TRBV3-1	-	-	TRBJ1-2	TGTGCCAGCAGCCAAGGGTCGACAGGAGCGGGCGGCTACACCTTC	CASSQGSTGAGGYTF
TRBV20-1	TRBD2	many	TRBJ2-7	TGCAGTGCTATTACTAGCGGGAGTACCTACGAGCAGTACTTC	CSAITSGSTYEQYF
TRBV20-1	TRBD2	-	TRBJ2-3	TGCAGTGCTGGCGGGGGGGCAACAGATACGCAGTATTTT	CSAGGGATDTQYF
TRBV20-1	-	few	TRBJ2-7	TGCAGTGCTAGAGATCCGGGGAGGCGCTCCTACGAGCAGTACTTC	CSARDPGRRSYEQYF
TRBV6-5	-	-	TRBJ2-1	TGTGCCAGCAGTTACAACGGGAATGAGCAGTTCTTC	CASSYNGNEQFF
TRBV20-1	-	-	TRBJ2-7	TGCAGTGCTAGCGTTAGTGGTAAGCGGAGCCCCTACGAGCAGTACTTC	CSASVSGKRSPYEQYF
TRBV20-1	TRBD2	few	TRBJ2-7	TGCAGTGCCCTGGGACTAGCGGGGGCCCTCGAGCAGTACTTC	CSALGLAGALEQYF
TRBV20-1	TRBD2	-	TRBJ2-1	TGCAGTGCCGAGAGCGGGAGTAGGTCCTACAATGAGCAGTTCTTC	CSAESGSRSYNEQFF
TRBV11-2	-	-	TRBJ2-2	TGTGCCAGCAGCTTAGGGCCGGACAAAACCGGGGAGCTGTTTTTT	CASSLGPDKTGELFF
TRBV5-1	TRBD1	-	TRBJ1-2	TGCGCCAGCAGCTTGGATCCAGGGGGTTATGGCTACACCTTC	CASSLDPGGYGYTF
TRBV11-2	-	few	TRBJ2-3	TGTGCCAGCAGCCCCTGGGGCCGGGAGCAAGATACGCAGTATTTT	CASSPWGREQDTQYF
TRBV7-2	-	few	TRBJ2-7	TGTGCCAGCAGCTTCTTTCGCGAGCAGTACTTC	CASSFFREQYF
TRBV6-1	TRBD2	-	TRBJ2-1	TGTGCCAGCAGTGCCACCAGCGGGGGGTTAGTAAATGAGCAGTTCTTC	CASSATSGGLVNEQFF
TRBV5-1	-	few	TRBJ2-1	TGCGCCAGCAGTTTTCGACAGACCTACAATGAGCAGTTCTTC	CASSFRQTYNEQFF
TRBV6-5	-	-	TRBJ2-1	TGTGCCAGCAGTTACTCGATATCGGGGAATGAGCAGTTCTTC	CASSYSISGNEQFF
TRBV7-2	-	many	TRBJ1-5	TGTGCCAGCAGCTTAGCGGGACGGCCAAATCAGCCCCAGCATTTT	CASSLAGRPNQPQHF
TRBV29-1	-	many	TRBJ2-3	TGCAGCATGGGGGGCAGCACAGATACGCAGTATTTT	CSMGGSTDTQYF
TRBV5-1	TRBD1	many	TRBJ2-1	TGTGCCAGCAGCTTAGGACAGGGAACCTACAATGAGCAGTTCTTC	CASSLGQGTYNEQFF
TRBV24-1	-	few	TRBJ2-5	TGTGCCACCAGTGGGGTATCAGAGACCCAGTACTTC	CATSGVSETQYF
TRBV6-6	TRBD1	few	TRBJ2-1	TGTGCCAGCAGTAAAGAACAGGGGAGAGCCTCCAATGAGCAGTTCTTC	CASSKEQGRASNEQFF
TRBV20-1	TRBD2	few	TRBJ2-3	TGCAGTGCTAGAGCCCGACTAGCGCGCACGGGGGATACGCAGTATTTT	CSARARLARTGDTQYF
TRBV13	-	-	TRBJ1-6	TGTGCCAGCAGCTTAGGTCCAAAATTCTTCCACTTT	CASSLGPKFFHF
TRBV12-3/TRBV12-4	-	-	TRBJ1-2	TGTGCCAGCAGTTTAAAGGAAGGCTATGGCTACACCTTC	CASSLKEGYGYTF